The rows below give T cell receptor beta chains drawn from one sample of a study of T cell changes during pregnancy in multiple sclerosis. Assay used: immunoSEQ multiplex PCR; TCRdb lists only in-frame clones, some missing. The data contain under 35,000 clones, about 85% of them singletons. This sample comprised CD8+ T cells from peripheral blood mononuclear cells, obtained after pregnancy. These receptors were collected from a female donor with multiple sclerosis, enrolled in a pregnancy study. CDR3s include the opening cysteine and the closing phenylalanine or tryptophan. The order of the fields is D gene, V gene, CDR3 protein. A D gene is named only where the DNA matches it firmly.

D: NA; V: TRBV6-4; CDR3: CASSERGSSGANVLTF
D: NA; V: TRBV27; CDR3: CASSFGGLRTEAFF
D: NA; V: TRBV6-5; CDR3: CASSWSSWGSGELFF
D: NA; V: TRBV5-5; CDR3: CASSLARLLRVSGYTF
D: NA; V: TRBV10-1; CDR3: CASSGPSRSDTQYF
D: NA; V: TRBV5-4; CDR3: CASSLERSRNEQYF
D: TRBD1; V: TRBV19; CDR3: CASSIRTGGMNTEAFF
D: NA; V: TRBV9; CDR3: CASSVVGGANTEAFF
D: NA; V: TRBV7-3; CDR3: CASSDGTGQPQHF
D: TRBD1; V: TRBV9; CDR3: CASSVETGGTGELFF
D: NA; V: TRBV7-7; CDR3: CASSLIGGVQETQYF
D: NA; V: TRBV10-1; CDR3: CASSEWGPNEQFF
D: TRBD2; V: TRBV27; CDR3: CASSSRLADTQYF
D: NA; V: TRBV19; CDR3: CASSLAPGAYNEQFF
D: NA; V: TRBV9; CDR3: CASSALRGDTQYF
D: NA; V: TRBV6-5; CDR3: CASSYDGGAYNEQFF
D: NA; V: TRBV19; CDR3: CASSIGGDWNTEAFF
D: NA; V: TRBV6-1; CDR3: CASILSRGPPWGYTF
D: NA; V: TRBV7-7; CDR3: CASSTWSGRYGYTF